The T cell receptor (beta chain) described here comes from a study of T cell responses to AZD1222 COVID-19 vaccine. The study's findings and limits: The study found Spike-specific TCR breadth and depth rose after two AZD1222 doses. The peak T cell response came first, and repertoires were sampled only after it.

This table comes from immunoSEQ multiplex PCR, and its TCRdb copy is limited to in-frame clones, with some not included. The sample lists roughly 150,000 clones; about 93% were seen once. Germline CDR1 is SGDLS and CDR2 is YYNGEE. Trimming at V came to 3 bases and at J to 8 bases, leaving 11 bases not matched to a gene. The CDR3 extends over 15 amino acids. About this clone: Its antigen is not identified.

This clonotype was obtained from an adult in good health. This chain connects TRBV9 to TRBJ1-2; 9 bases align to TRBD1. Specimen: peripheral blood, collected on day 0 of AZD1222 vaccination. DNA of the CDR3: TGTGCCAGCAGCGCGCTCCCGGGACAGGGTGGAGGCTACACCTTC. Its translation: CASSALPGQGGGYTF.